There are many counts of the clone carrying this TCR beta chain. Amplified TCR beta CDR3 regions came from RNA transcripts. A first-round RT-PCR of the TCR CDR3 used the HTBI primer set. TCRdb re-analysed the multiplex PCR reads in MiXCR, keeping a single row per CDR3 protein. Seen here are around 250,000 distinct CDR3 sequences, roughly 17% observed once, and the top ten hold under 35%. The data were obtained in a study of T cells in Graves' hyperthyroidism and ophthalmopathy. The specimen was blood. This receptor was taken from a woman aged 18-30 years with Graves' ophthalmopathy.

The CDR3 protein is CASSPHGAVNTEAFF. The CDR3 nucleotides read TGTGCCAGCAGCCCTCATGGGGCGGTGAACACTGAAGCTTTCTTT. This chain uses TRBV9 with TRBJ1-1; D is possibly TRBD1 (5 bases). V was pared by 4 bases and J by 0 bases, with 13 bases between. The germline V gene encodes CDR1 SGDLS and CDR2 YYNGEE. The CDR3 contains 15 residues.